The T cell receptor beta chain under discussion was sequenced for a study of T cell repertoires in cytomegalovirus infection. Study-level findings and limits: The study identified carriers of CMV plus the relevant HLA from cumulative public TCR beta family frequency.

This clonotype has a handful of counts. The target antigen is unknown. V was clipped by 8 bases and J by 2 bases, with 19 bases between them. CDR1 MNHEY and CDR2 SVGEGT come from the germline V gene. The CDR3 consists of 15 residues. TCRdb passed the reads through MiXCR, listing each CDR3 protein once. Seen here are about 150,000 distinct CDR3 sequences, 23% observed once, and the top ten hold roughly 9.8%. The chain employs TRBV6-2 or TRBV6-3 and TRBJ2-7; possibly TRBD1 for D (7 bases). This receptor was obtained from a human donor in good health (CMV status not recorded). Some clones in this sample may be carry-over from other donors' samples. The sample comprised PBMCs. In DNA, the CDR3 is TGTGCCAGCTCGGAGGGTGACAGGGCAGCCTACGAGCAGTACTTC. Residues: CASSEGDRAAYEQYF.